The 6 T cell receptor beta chains presented below share a single source sample, sequenced in a study of cytomegalovirus exposure and HLA in healthy donors. 60 Vbeta and 13 Jbeta primers were used in PCR. The protocol was immunoSEQ multiplex PCR, while the TCRdb copy is restricted to in-frame clones and leaves out a portion. The profile shows 90,000 or so clones, about four fifths of them singletons. Source material: PBMCs. The receptors derive from a man aged 30 to 39 in good health and CMV-seropositive.

About this clone itself: At one end, the junction sequence differs from germline, possibly due to a read error. The V gene is TRBV4-2, the J gene TRBJ2-1; 9 bases map to TRBD2. This CDR3 spans 16 amino acids. Germline V gene data show CDR1 as LGHNA and CDR2 as YNFKEQ. The CDR3 DNA follows: TGTGCCAGCAGTCAAGTCTGGGCGGGAGGGAACAATGAGCAGTTCTTC. It encodes CASSQVWAGGNNEQFF.

The rearrangement joins TRBV5-1 to TRBJ2-7, with a tentative D call TRBD2 (5 bases). The CDR3 has 15 amino acids. CDR1 is SGHRS, CDR2 YFSETQ, per germline. V dropped 4 bases and J dropped 2 bases, with 16 bases sitting between them. The CDR3 region is CASSGTAGATYEQYF. In DNA form, the CDR3 reads TGCGCCAGCAGCGGAACCGCGGGTGCCACCTACGAGCAGTACTTC.

The gene calls are TRBV11-2 and TRBJ2-7; 9 bases are a match to TRBD1. Germline CDR1 reads SGHAT; CDR2 reads FQNNGV. V lost 7 bases and J lost 4; bases outside the gene matches: 8. The CDR3 consists of 14 residues. CDR3 sequence reads: CASIPGQGPYEQYF. CDR3 sequence (DNA): TGTGCCAGCATCCCGGGACAGGGCCCATACGAGCAGTACTTC.

The table lists this clone with a few counts. V and J are TRBV30 and TRBJ1-4; 9 nucleotides agree with TRBD1. The CDR3 length is 15 residues. The junction had 3 bases not matched to a gene; V was cut back by 0 bases and J by 4 bases. The germline CDR1 and CDR2 sequences are GTSNPN and SVGIG (reference sequence). CDR3 nucleotide sequence: TGTGCCTGGAGTGTACAGGGGGCCTATAATGAAAAACTGTTTTTT. Its protein is CAWSVQGAYNEKLFF.

This rearrangement joins TRBV9 to TRBJ1-3; D gene ambiguous. V was shortened by 4 bases and J by 0 bases, with 14 bases between the two germline ends. The CDR3 consists of 16 residues. Germline V CDR1 and CDR2: SGDLS, YYNGEE. The CDR3 spells CASSPDPRGSGNTIYF. CDR3 bases: TGTGCCAGCAGCCCTGACCCGCGGGGCTCTGGAAACACCATATATTTT.

The chain joins TRBV6-6 to TRBJ2-7; TRBD1 might be the D (6 bases). In germline, CDR1 is MNHNY, CDR2 SVGAGI (reference sequence). The germline V and J ends were trimmed by 5 bases and 2 bases, with 10 bases remaining between them. This CDR3 comprises 13 residues. CDR3: CASSADSPYEQYF. The CDR3 region has the DNA TGTGCCAGCAGTGCGGACAGTCCCTACGAGCAGTACTTC.